These 25 T cell receptor beta chains were all obtained from the same sample, sequenced in a study of post-analysis software for immune sequencing data. Study results and limitations: Compared with controls, patients had more of 4 to 6 TRBV segments, including TRBV5-6, TRBV5-1 and TRBV20-1.

These receptors have no identified antigens. The authors incorporated unique molecular identifiers into the TCR beta cDNA libraries. TCRdb independently ran MiXCR on the PCR reads; one entry per CDR3 protein. The sample has hundreds of thousands of distinct CDR3 sequences, 55% to 60% seen once. Material: blood. All receptors derive from a girl aged 2-10 years with multiple sclerosis.

This clonotype came up a few times. V is TRBV27 and J is TRBJ2-7, with a possible D match to TRBD1 (6 bases). Germline CDR1 reads MNHEY; CDR2 reads SMNVEV (reference sequence). Deletions cut 6 bases from V and 6 bases from J, with 21 bases between. This CDR3 comprises 15 residues. CDR3 in amino acids: CASRKQGKSLVEQYF. The CDR3, as DNA: TGTGCCAGCAGGAAACAGGGTAAATCCTTGGTCGAGCAGTACTTC.

This chain uses TRBV14 with TRBJ1-2; 8 positions match TRBD1. Per the germline V gene, CDR1 is SGHDN and CDR2 is FVKESK. After removal of 4 bases from V and 4 bases from J, the junction contained 8 bases not matched to a gene. The CDR3 is made up of 15 amino acids. The CDR3 DNA reads as TGTGCCAGCAGCCGGATAGACAGGGGTAGCTATGGCTACACCTTC. Its protein is CASSRIDRGSYGYTF.

The rearrangement uses TRBV7-2 and TRBJ2-3, with 15 positions matching TRBD2. This CDR3 has 18 amino acids. Germline V gene sequence: CDR1 SGHTA, CDR2 FQGNSA. Trimming took 6 bases from V and 0 from J; bases not matched to a gene: 7. CDR3 sequence reads: CASSPGLAGGRSTDTQYF. CDR3 in DNA: TGTGCCAGCAGTCCGGGACTAGCGGGGGGCCGCAGCACAGATACGCAGTATTTT.

The chain links TRBV6-1 to TRBJ1-5; D gene unclear. The V gene lost 7 bases and the J gene lost 0 bases, with 13 bases spanning the gap. The CDR3 contains 15 residues. From germline, CDR1 is MNHNS and CDR2 SASEGT. CDR3 region: CASTPTGNSNQPQHF. The DNA of the CDR3 is TGTGCCAGCACCCCAACTGGGAATAGCAATCAGCCCCAGCATTTT.

This clonotype was detected once. The gene calls are TRBV5-6 and TRBJ2-7, with TRBD1 identical over 9 bases. This CDR3 region has 15 residues. Germline V gene sequence: CDR1 SGHDT, CDR2 YYEEEE. V lost 2 bases and J lost 2; bases outside the gene matches: 5. The CDR3 sequence is CASSFRGTGTYEQYF. The CDR3 nucleotides read TGTGCCAGCAGCTTTCGGGGGACAGGGACCTACGAGCAGTACTTC.

V usage is TRBV25-1 and J usage is TRBJ2-5; 10 bases map to TRBD2. Germline loops: CDR1 MGHDK, CDR2 SYGVNS. This CDR3 region has 18 residues. With V trimmed by 3 bases and J by 11 bases, 21 bases remained unmatched. The chain's CDR3 is CASSDVSLASGGVNEQYF. The CDR3 DNA follows: TGTGCCAGCAGTGATGTCTCGCTGGCTAGCGGGGGCGTCAATGAGCAGTACTTC.

This clonotype occurred once. The V call is TRBV3-1, the J call TRBJ1-2; D is ambiguous. The CDR3 totals 14 residues. The germline V and J ends were trimmed by 2 bases and 4 bases, with 11 bases remaining between them. Germline V gene lookup returns CDR1 LGHDT and CDR2 YNNKEL (reference sequence). CDR3 region: CASSQSGRAYGYTF. In nucleotides, the CDR3 is TGTGCCAGCAGCCAATCCGGCCGGGCCTATGGCTACACCTTC.

The chain couples TRBV6-5 to TRBJ2-1; D is possibly TRBD2 (6 bases). V was clipped by 0 bases and J by 8 bases, with 14 bases between them. Germline V gene lookup returns CDR1 MNHEY and CDR2 SVGAGI. This CDR3 has 15 amino acids. CDR3 protein: CASSYSLPPGDEQFF. CDR3 DNA: TGTGCCAGCAGTTACTCTCTCCCCCCGGGGGATGAGCAGTTCTTC.

The chain is built from TRBV6-2 or TRBV6-3 and TRBJ1-1; D is possibly TRBD1 (6 bases). The CDR3 is 17 residues long. The V end was cut by 7 bases, the J end by 5 bases, with 26 bases between. The germline CDR1 and CDR2 sequences are MNHEY and SVGEGT. CDR3 nucleotide sequence: TGTGCCAGCATCGGAGGGCAGGGGCGCAGGGCTTCAACTGAAGCTTTCTTT. This codes for CASIGGQGRRASTEAFF.

This chain uses TRBV20-1 with TRBJ2-3; a possible D gene is TRBD2 (6 bases). V dropped 2 bases and J dropped 0 bases, with 12 bases sitting between them. CDR1 DFQATT and CDR2 SNEGSKA come from the germline V gene (reference sequence). This CDR3 contains 15 residues. DNA of the CDR3: TGCAGTGCTAGACCGGGACTTCCAAGCACAGATACGCAGTATTTT. Its protein product is CSARPGLPSTDTQYF.

The V gene is TRBV5-5, the J gene TRBJ2-4; 7 bases align to TRBD1. With V trimmed by 3 bases and J by 9 bases, 3 bases remained unmatched. This CDR3 is built from 12 residues. Germline loops: CDR1 SGHKS, CDR2 YYEKEE (reference sequence). CDR3 loop: CASSWDSRIQYF. CDR3 in DNA: TGTGCCAGCAGCTGGGACAGTCGCATTCAGTACTTC.

The V gene is TRBV6-5, the J gene TRBJ2-1; D is possibly TRBD2 (7 bases). Germline-derived CDR1 and CDR2 are MNHEY and SVGAGI. Trimming left V 3 bases short and J 8 bases short, with 11 bases between. The CDR3 covers 13 residues. Here the CDR3 reads CASSYGGGDEQFF. CDR3 bases: TGTGCCAGCAGTTATGGGGGGGGCGATGAGCAGTTCTTC.

The chain employs TRBV6-5 and TRBJ2-6, with no clear D. Trimming left V 4 bases short and J 0 bases short, with 19 bases between. Per germline, CDR1 MNHEY and CDR2 SVGAGI. This CDR3 spans 19 amino acids. Here the CDR3 DNA reads TGTGCCAGCAGTTCCCCTTTGAGGAGAACGGCCTCTGGGGCCAACGTCCTGACTTTC. Translated: CASSSPLRRTASGANVLTF.

This clonotype was picked up a small number of times. V gene TRBV7-9 combines with J gene TRBJ2-1; 8 bases line up with TRBD2. The germline CDR1 and CDR2 sequences are SEHNR and FQNEAQ (reference sequence). The CDR3 extends over 16 amino acids. V lost 2 bases, J lost 4 bases, and 7 bases stayed unmatched. The CDR3: CASSLILVAGYNEQFF. In DNA, the CDR3 is TGTGCCAGCAGCTTAATATTGGTAGCGGGGTACAATGAGCAGTTCTTC.

V gene TRBV3-1 combines with J gene TRBJ2-3; D gene uncertain. V was shortened by 4 bases and J by 3 bases, with 14 bases between the two germline ends. The CDR3 consists of 15 residues. Germline CDR1 and CDR2: LGHDT and YNNKEL (reference sequence). DNA for the CDR3: TGTGCCAGCAGCCCCGACTCAGATCTGACAGATACGCAGTATTTT. It yields the protein CASSPDSDLTDTQYF.

The V gene is TRBV21-1, the J gene TRBJ2-7; TRBD2 was called by the table and not checked on the DNA. TRBV21-1 is described as a pseudogene. The CDR3 is 16 amino acids. This chain's CDR3 is CASSPRLAGEPYEQYF. DNA for the CDR3: TGTGCCAGCAGCCCCCGTCTAGCGGGAGAACCCTACGAGCAGTACTTC.

This chain links TRBV11-2 with TRBJ2-5, with D possibly matching TRBD1 (6 bases). V was trimmed by 1 base and J by 5 bases, leaving 14 bases between them. From germline, CDR1 is SGHAT and CDR2 FQNNGV. This CDR3 has 15 residues. The CDR3 bases are TGTGCCAGCAGCTTAGGGGATTTCACAGGGGAGACCCAGTACTTC. Residues: CASSLGDFTGETQYF.

V and J are TRBV5-1 and TRBJ1-1, with TRBD1 as a possible D gene (6 bases). The germline V gene encodes CDR1 SGHRS and CDR2 YFSETQ. V lost 4 bases and J 5 bases, leaving 18 bases between the germline ends. This CDR3 has 15 amino acids. Written as DNA, the CDR3 is TGCGCCAGCAGCCCCCGATCGACAGGAGGTACTGAAGCTTTCTTT. Protein: CASSPRSTGGTEAFF.

This clonotype was picked up one time. V and J are TRBV5-8 and TRBJ1-1; 9 positions match TRBD1. V gave up 4 bases and J gave up 3 bases; unmatched junction bases: 7. CDR3 length: 15 amino acids. Germline V gene sequence: CDR1 SGHTS, CDR2 YDEGEE. The CDR3 coding sequence is TGTGCCAGCAGCAACTACAGGGGGCAGGACACTGAAGCTTTCTTT. Translating it yields CASSNYRGQDTEAFF.

This clonotype has only one observation. The chain has TRBV5-1 and TRBJ2-1; D unclear. Near its end, the DNA agrees better with TRBJ2-7, so the J call may be wrong. The CDR3 has 15 residues. Germline loops: CDR1 SGHRS, CDR2 YFSETQ. CDR3 nucleotide sequence: TGCGCCAGCAGCTTAGGATCCAGCCCTTACAATGAGCAGTACTTC. Amino acids: CASSLGSSPYNEQYF.

Concerning this clonotype: Compared with germline, one end of the junction differs, possibly owing to a read error. The J gene is TRBJ2-3, the V gene TRBV7-2, with D possibly matching TRBD2 (7 bases). Looked up from germline, CDR1 is SGHTA and CDR2 is FQGNSA. CDR3 size: 18 residues. Written as DNA, the CDR3 is TGTGCCAGCAGCTTAGGAGGGGGAGGGGGGGGTCGGACAGATACACAGTATTTT. As protein: CASSLGGGGGGRTDTQYF.

This clonotype was detected only a few times. This chain joins TRBV15 and TRBJ2-3; 9 bases map to TRBD1. The CDR3 totals 16 residues. CDR1 is LNHNV and CDR2 is YYDKDF in the germline V gene (reference sequence). V lost 0 bases to trimming and J lost 3 bases; unmatched junction nucleotides: 4. CDR3: CATSRDKGQGTDTQYF. The CDR3 region has the DNA TGTGCCACCAGCAGAGATAAGGGACAGGGTACAGATACGCAGTATTTT.

This clonotype appeared a few times. V is TRBV7-6 and J is TRBJ2-3; D is uncertain. The CDR3 sequence is 15 residues long. Deletions cut 8 bases from V and 2 bases from J, with 17 bases between. The germline V gene encodes CDR1 SGHVS and CDR2 FNYEAQ. CDR3 residues: CASRPFGQVTDTQYF. Written as DNA, the CDR3 is TGTGCCAGCCGCCCGTTCGGCCAAGTCACAGATACGCAGTATTTT.

The rearrangement joins TRBV6-2 or TRBV6-3 to TRBJ2-3, with 7 bases matching TRBD2. Germline trimming cut 6 bases from V and 10 bases from J; bases unmatched to any gene: 10. Germline CDR1 is MNHEY and CDR2 is SVGEGT. This CDR3 contains 13 residues. The CDR3 spells CASSPRRLAAQYF. Here the CDR3 DNA reads TGTGCCAGCAGCCCACGGCGTCTAGCGGCGCAGTATTTT.

V gene TRBV2 combines with J gene TRBJ1-6; 12 bases agree with TRBD1. This CDR3 region has 14 residues. Germline V CDR1 and CDR2: SNHLY, FYNNEI. V trimming: 7 bases; J trimming: 9 bases; junction bases outside the gene matches: 4. Here the CDR3 DNA reads TGTGCCAGCAAACCGGGACAGGGGGCTTCACCCCTCCACTTT. Translated: CASKPGQGASPLHF.